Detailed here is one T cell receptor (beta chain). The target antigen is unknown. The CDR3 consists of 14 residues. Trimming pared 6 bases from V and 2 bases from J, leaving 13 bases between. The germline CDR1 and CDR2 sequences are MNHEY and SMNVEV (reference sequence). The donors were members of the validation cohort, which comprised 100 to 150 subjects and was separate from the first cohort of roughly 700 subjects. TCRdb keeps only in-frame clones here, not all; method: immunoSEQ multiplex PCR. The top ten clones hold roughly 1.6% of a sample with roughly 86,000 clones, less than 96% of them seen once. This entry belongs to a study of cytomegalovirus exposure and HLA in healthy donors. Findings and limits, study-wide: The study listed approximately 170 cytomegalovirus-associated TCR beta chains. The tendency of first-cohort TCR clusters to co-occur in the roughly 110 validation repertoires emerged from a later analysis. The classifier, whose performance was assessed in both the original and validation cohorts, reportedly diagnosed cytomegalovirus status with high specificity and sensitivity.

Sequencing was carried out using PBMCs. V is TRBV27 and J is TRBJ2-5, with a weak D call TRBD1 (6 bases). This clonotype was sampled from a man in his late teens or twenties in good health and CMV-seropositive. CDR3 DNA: TGTGCCAGCAGACCTACGGACAGTCAAGAGACCCAGTACTTC. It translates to CASRPTDSQETQYF.